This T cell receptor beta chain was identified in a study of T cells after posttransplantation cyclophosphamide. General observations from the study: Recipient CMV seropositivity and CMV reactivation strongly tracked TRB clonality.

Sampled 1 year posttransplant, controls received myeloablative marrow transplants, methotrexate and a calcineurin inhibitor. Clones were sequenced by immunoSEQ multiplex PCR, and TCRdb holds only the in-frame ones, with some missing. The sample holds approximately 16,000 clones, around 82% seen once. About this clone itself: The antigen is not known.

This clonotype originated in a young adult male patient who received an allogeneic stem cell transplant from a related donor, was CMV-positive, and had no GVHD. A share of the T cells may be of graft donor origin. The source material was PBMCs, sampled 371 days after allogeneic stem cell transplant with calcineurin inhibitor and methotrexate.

The CDR3, as DNA: TGCGCCAGCAGCGGGGGGACTAGCGGATATTACAATGAGCAGTTCTTC. Translating it yields CASSGGTSGYYNEQFF. The V and J genes are TRBV5-1 and TRBJ2-1; 11 nucleotides line up with TRBD2. Germline lookup yields CDR1 SGHRS and CDR2 YFSETQ. The CDR3 has 16 amino acids. Germline trimming cut 4 bases from V and 4 bases from J; bases unmatched to any gene: 7.